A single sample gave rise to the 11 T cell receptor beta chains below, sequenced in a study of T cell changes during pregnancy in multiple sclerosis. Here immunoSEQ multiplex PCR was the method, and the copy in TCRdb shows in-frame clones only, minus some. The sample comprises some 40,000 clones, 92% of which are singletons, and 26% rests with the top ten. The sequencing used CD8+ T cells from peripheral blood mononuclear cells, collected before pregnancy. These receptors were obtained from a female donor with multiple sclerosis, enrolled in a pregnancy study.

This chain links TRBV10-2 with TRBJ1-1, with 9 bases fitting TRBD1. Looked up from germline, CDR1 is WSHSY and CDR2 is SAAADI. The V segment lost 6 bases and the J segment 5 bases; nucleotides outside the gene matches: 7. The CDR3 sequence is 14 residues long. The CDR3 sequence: CASSPGTGMTEAFF. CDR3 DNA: TGCGCCAGCAGCCCCGGGACAGGGATGACTGAAGCTTTCTTT.

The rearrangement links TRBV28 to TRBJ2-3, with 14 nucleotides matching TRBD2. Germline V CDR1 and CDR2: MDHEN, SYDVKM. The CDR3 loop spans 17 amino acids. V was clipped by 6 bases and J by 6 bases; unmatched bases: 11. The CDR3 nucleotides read TGTGCCAGCAGCCCCCGACTAGCGGGAGGGCCTGAGGATACGCAGTATTTT. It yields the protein CASSPRLAGGPEDTQYF.

This CDR3 reads CASGGREAFF. The CDR3 DNA reads TGTGCCAGCGGGGGCAGGGAAGCTTTCTTT. This rearrangement joins TRBV11-2 to TRBJ1-1; the D gene is possibly TRBD1 (6 bases). CDR1 is SGHAT, CDR2 FQNNGV, per germline. This CDR3 contains 10 residues. V was trimmed by 8 bases and J by 8 bases, leaving 9 bases between them. Filled out from reference TRBV11-2 and TRBJ1-1, the complete variable domain reads EAGVAQSPRYKIIEKRQSVAFWCNPISGHATLYWYQQILGQGPKLLIQFQNNGVVDDSQLPKDRFSAERLKGVDSTLKIQPAKLEDSAVYLCASGGREAFFGQGTRLTVV.

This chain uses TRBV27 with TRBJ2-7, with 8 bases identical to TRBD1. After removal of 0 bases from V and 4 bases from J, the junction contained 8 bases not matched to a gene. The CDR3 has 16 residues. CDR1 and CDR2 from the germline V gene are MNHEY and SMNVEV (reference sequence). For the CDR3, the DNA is TGTGCCAGCAGTTTATCTCTGGACAGGGCGAGGTACGAGCAGTACTTC. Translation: CASSLSLDRARYEQYF.

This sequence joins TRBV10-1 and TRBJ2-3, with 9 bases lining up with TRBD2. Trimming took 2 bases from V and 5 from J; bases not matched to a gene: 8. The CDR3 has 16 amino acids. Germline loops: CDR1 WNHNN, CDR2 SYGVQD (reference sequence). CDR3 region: CASSEKEDSGGDTQYF. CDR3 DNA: TGCGCCAGCAGTGAGAAGGAAGATAGCGGGGGAGATACGCAGTATTTT.

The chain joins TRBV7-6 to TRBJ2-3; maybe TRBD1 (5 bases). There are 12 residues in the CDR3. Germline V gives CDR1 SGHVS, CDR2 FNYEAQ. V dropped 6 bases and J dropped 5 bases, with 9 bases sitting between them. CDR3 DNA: TGTGCCAGCAGTTGGCAGGGAGATACGCAGTATTTT. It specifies CASSWQGDTQYF.

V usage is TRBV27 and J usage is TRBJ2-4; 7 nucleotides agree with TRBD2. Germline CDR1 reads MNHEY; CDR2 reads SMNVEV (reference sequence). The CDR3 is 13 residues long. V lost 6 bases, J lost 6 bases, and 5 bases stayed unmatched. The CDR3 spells CASRPGGRNIQYF. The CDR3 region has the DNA TGTGCCAGCAGACCGGGAGGCAGAAACATTCAGTACTTC.

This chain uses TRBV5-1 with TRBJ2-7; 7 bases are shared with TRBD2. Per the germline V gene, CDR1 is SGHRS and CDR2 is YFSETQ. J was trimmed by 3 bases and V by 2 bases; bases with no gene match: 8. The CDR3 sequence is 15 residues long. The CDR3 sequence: CASSFRSGMNYEQYF. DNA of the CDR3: TGCGCCAGCAGCTTCCGAAGCGGGATGAACTACGAGCAGTACTTC.

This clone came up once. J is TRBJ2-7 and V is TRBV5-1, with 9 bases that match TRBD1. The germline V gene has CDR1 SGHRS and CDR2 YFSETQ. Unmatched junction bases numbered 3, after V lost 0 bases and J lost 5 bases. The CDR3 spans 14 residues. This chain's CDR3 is CASSLGTGANEQYF. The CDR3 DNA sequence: TGCGCCAGCAGCTTGGGGACAGGGGCCAACGAGCAGTACTTC. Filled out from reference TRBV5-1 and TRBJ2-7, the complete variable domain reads KAGVTQTPRYLIKTRGQQVTLSCSPISGHRSVSWYQQTPGQGLQFLFEYFSETQRNKGNFPGRFSGRQFSNSRSEMNVSTLELGDSALYLCASSLGTGANEQYFGPGTRLTVT.

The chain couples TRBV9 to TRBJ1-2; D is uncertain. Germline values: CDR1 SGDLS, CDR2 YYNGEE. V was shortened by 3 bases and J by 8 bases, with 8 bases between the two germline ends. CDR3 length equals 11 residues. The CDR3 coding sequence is TGTGCCAGCAGCGCGAGGGAGGGCTACACCTTC. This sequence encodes CASSAREGYTF. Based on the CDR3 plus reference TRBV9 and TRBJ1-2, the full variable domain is DSGVTQTPKHLITATGQRVTLRCSPRSGDLSVYWYQQSLDQGLQFLIQYYNGEERAKGNILERFSAQQFPDLHSELNLSSLELGDSALYFCASSAREGYTFGSGTRLTVV.

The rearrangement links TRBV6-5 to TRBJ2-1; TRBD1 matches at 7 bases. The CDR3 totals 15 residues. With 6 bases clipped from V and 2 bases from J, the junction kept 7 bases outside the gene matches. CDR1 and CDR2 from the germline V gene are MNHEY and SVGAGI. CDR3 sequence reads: CASRTGTATYNEQFF. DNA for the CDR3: TGTGCCAGCAGAACCGGGACAGCAACCTACAATGAGCAGTTCTTC.